The 6 T cell receptor beta chains presented below share a single source sample, sequenced in a study of cytomegalovirus exposure and HLA in healthy donors. Sequencing used immunoSEQ multiplex PCR; TCRdb keeps in-frame clones, though not all of them. The top ten hold approximately 3% of the sample, which has tens of thousands of clones, around 85% seen once. The material sequenced was PBMCs. The receptors stem from a man younger than 40 in good health and CMV-seronegative.

V is TRBV2 and J is TRBJ2-1; TRBD2 is a possible D gene (5 bases). Germline V gives CDR1 SNHLY, CDR2 FYNNEI. The V end was cut by 6 bases, the J end by 7 bases, with 13 bases between. The CDR3 extends over 13 amino acids. The CDR3 is CASRVTPGNEQFF. The CDR3 nucleotides are TGTGCCAGCAGGGTCACTCCGGGGAATGAGCAGTTCTTC.

The V call is TRBV28, the J call TRBJ1-2; 9 bases align to TRBD1. CDR1 and CDR2 (germline): MDHEN, SYDVKM. The CDR3 totals 15 residues. Germline trimming cut 8 bases from V and 0 bases from J; bases unmatched to any gene: 7. CDR3 sequence: CASQRWTGANYGYTF. In nucleotides, the CDR3 is TGTGCCAGCCAACGTTGGACAGGGGCTAACTATGGCTACACCTTC.

The J gene is TRBJ2-1, the V gene TRBV5-5; D not certain. V was cut by 1 base and J by 2 bases, with 10 bases left in between. The CDR3 covers 15 residues. The germline gives CDR1 SGHKS, CDR2 YYEKEE (reference sequence). The CDR3 coding sequence is TGTGCCAGCAGCTTGACGGCGGAGACCTACAATGAGCAGTTCTTC. This sequence encodes CASSLTAETYNEQFF.

The rearrangement links TRBV18 to TRBJ2-6, with 9 positions matching TRBD1. This CDR3 comprises 19 residues. Trimming removed 3 bases from V and 0 bases from J; junction bases left unmatched: 9. CDR1 and CDR2 (germline): KGHSH, LQKENI. CDR3 in DNA: TGTGCCAGCTCACCGGTGACGGGACAGGGCCTCTCTGGGGCCAACGTCCTGACTTTC. Translated, it gives CASSPVTGQGLSGANVLTF.

The chain couples TRBV27 to TRBJ2-1; 7 positions agree with TRBD1. There are 18 residues in the CDR3. Germline trimming cut 1 base from V and 10 bases from J; bases unmatched to any gene: 19. Per germline, CDR1 MNHEY and CDR2 SMNVEV (reference sequence). The DNA of the CDR3 is TGTGCCAGCAGTTTATTCTCCTCGGCACAGGGGTTCCCAGGAGAGCAGTTCTTC. Translating gives CASSLFSSAQGFPGEQFF.

The CDR3 region has the DNA TGTGCCAGTAGTATAGAGGGTTTGGGGGGTACTGAAGCTTTCTTT. Translating it yields CASSIEGLGGTEAFF. The V call is TRBV19, the J call TRBJ1-1, with a possible D match to TRBD1 (5 bases). This CDR3 contains 15 residues. Looked up from germline, CDR1 is LNHDA and CDR2 is SQIVND (reference sequence). The V gene lost 0 bases and the J gene lost 5 bases, with 13 bases spanning the gap.